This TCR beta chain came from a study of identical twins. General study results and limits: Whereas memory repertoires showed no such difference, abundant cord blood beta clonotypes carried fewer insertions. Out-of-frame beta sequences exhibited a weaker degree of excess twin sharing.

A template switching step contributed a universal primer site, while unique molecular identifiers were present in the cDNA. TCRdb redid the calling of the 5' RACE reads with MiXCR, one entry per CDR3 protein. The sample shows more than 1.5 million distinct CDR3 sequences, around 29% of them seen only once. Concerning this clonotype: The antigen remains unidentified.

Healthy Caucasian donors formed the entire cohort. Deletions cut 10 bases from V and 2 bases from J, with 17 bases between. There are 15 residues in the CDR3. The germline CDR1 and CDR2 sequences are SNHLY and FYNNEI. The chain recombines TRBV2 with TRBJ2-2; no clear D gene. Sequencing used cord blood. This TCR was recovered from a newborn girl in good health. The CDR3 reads CATTPRPFNTGELFF. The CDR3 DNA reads TGTGCCACCACGCCCCGGCCTTTTAACACCGGGGAGCTGTTTTTT.